This T cell receptor (beta chain) was sequenced for a study of shared clonotypes between healthy human individuals. Looking at the study overall: Per donor, three plates held CD4 naive cells, three held CD4 memory, two held CD8 naive and one held CD8 memory.

Original analysis: ImmunoSEQ output lacked quality scores and full-length reads, limiting matched filtering. Generated by immunoSEQ multiplex PCR, the TCRdb table keeps only in-frame clones and is missing some. Clone size and V and J calls were adopted from that table, with D and trimming inferred from the DNA. The sample has roughly 640,000 clones; under 80% are singletons. CDR1 GTSNPN and CDR2 SVGIG come from the germline V gene (reference sequence). With 3 bases removed from V and 3 bases from J, the gap between germline ends came to 12 bases. The CDR3 contains 14 residues. The sequenced material came from memory CD4+ T cells sorted from blood. Subset defined: CD45RA-negative fraction. This sequence was found in a woman aged 25 to 39 in good health. The rearrangement joins TRBV30 to TRBJ2-1; TRBD2 is a possible D gene (5 bases). The CDR3: CAWRWAGDYNEQFF. Here the CDR3 DNA reads TGTGCCTGGAGATGGGCGGGTGACTACAATGAGCAGTTCTTC.